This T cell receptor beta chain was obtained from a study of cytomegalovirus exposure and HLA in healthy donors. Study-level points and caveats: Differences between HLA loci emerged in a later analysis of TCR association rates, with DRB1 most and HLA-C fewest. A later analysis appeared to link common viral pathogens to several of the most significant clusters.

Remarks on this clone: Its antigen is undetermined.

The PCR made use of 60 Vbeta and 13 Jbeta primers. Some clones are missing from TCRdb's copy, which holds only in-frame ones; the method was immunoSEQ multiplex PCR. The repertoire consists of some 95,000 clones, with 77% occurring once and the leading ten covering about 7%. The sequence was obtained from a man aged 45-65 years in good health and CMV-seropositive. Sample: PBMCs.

For the CDR3, the DNA is TGTGCCAGCAGTGAGAATAAGGGGGCTGGGGAGACCCAGTACTTC. Its protein product is CASSENKGAGETQYF. The chain has TRBV6-1 and TRBJ2-5; 7 bases are a match to TRBD1. Trimming cost V 3 bases and J 5 bases; bases outside gene matches: 9. The length of the CDR3 is 15 residues. CDR1 is MNHNS, CDR2 SASEGT, per germline.